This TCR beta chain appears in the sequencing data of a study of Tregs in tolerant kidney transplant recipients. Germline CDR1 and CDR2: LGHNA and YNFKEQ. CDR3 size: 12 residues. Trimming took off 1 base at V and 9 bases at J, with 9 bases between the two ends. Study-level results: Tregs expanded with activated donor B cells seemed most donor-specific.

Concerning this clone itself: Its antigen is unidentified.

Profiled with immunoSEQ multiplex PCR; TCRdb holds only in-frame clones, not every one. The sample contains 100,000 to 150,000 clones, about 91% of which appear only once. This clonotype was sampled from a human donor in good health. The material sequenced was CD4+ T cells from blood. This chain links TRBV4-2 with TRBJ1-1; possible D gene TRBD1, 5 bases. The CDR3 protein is CASSQGGFQAFF. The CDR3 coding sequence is TGTGCCAGCAGCCAAGGGGGGTTTCAAGCTTTCTTT.